This T cell receptor beta chain derives from a study of CD8 T cells in ankylosing spondylitis. TCR beta libraries were made by quantitative 5'-RACE with molecular barcodes. TCRdb used MiXCR to reprocess the 5' RACE reads, holding one entry per CDR3 protein. The table has about 42,000 distinct CDR3 sequences, 3.5% to 4% seen once. Details on this clonotype: Its antigen is still unknown.

V was cut by 2 bases and J by 1 base, with 9 bases left in between. Germline V gene data show CDR1 as SGDLS and CDR2 as YYNGEE. There are 14 residues in the CDR3. Whole-study results and caveats: Enrichment of disease-linked clones was reportedly significant in matched ankylosing spondylitis synovial fluid.

What was sequenced was blood, either unsorted or a sorted T cell fraction (not recorded which). The receptor's source is a female donor with ankylosing spondylitis or in good health (not recorded which). The chain couples TRBV9 to TRBJ1-1; D remains ambiguous. CDR3 region: CASSVREGNTEAFF. The CDR3 coding sequence is TGTGCCAGCAGCGTGAGGGAAGGGAACACTGAAGCTTTCTTT. Using reference TRBV9 and TRBJ1-1 for the parts outside the CDR3, the full variable domain is DSGVTQTPKHLITATGQRVTLRCSPRSGDLSVYWYQQSLDQGLQFLIQYYNGEERAKGNILERFSAQQFPDLHSELNLSSLELGDSALYFCASSVREGNTEAFFGQGTRLTVV.